The sequence of this T cell receptor beta chain was determined in a study of cytomegalovirus exposure and HLA in healthy donors. Turning to the study itself: It was reported in a later analysis that the same platform had been used for the 120 or so validation repertoires as for the roughly 650 first-cohort repertoires.

Some clones are missing from TCRdb's copy, which holds only in-frame ones; the method was immunoSEQ multiplex PCR. The sample lists 190,000 or so clones, about 86% seen once, with 2.5% to 3% in the top ten. Study-level results: In vitro testing confirmed a few CMV-associated chains as specific for CMV antigens. Listed as cytomegalovirus-associated were more than 150 TCR beta chains. Rarity held for most TCR sequences, but there were some public TCRs that occurred in many donors.

Germline loops: CDR1 LNHNV, CDR2 YYDKDF (reference sequence). V was clipped by 3 bases and J by 6 bases; unmatched bases: 3. CDR3 length: 14 residues. In regard to this clone: Its antigen is as yet unknown.

The chain has TRBV15 and TRBJ2-4; 9 bases line up with TRBD1. What was sequenced was PBMCs. The receptor was isolated from a young woman in good health and CMV-seropositive. The CDR3 nucleotides are TGTGCCACCAGCAGCCCGGACAGGGGAAACATTCAGTACTTC. Its protein is CATSSPDRGNIQYF.